The rows below give T cell receptor beta chains drawn from one sample of a study of T cells in Graves' hyperthyroidism and ophthalmopathy. One entry per CDR3 protein, called by TCRdb with MiXCR from the multiplex PCR reads. The sample includes around 600,000 distinct CDR3 sequences, 15% to 18% seen only once; the top ten take around 7.3%. The sequenced material came from blood. The receptors were gathered from a woman aged 25 to 39 with Graves' hyperthyroidism. The CDR3 runs from the conserved cysteine through the conserved F or W. D genes are given only for firm matches. Only part of the rows carry a size: once, few, many, or a class if the clone is expanded.

many	TRBV20-1	TRBD2	TRBJ2-1	CSARLAGLRDEQFF	TGCAGTGCTAGACTAGCGGGACTACGCGATGAGCAGTTCTTC
many	TRBV6-2/TRBV6-3	.	TRBJ1-5	CASNNHRAPQPQHF	TGTGCCAGCAATAACCACAGGGCTCCTCAGCCCCAGCATTTT
.	TRBV28	.	TRBJ1-1	CASNEELLGNTEAFF	TGTGCCAGCAACGAGGAGCTCCTCGGGAACACTGAAGCTTTCTTT
few	TRBV3-1	.	TRBJ2-1	CASSQGGANYNEQFF	TGTGCCAGCAGCCAAGGGGGGGCTAACTACAATGAGCAGTTCTTC
many	TRBV27	.	TRBJ2-3	CASSFILPTSTDTQYF	TGTGCCAGCAGTTTTATCCTCCCGACTAGCACAGATACGCAGTATTTT
many	TRBV7-9	TRBD2	TRBJ2-7	CASTGGATSGRSYEQYF	TGTGCCAGCACAGGGGGCGCCACTAGCGGGAGATCCTACGAGCAGTACTTC
few	TRBV14	TRBD2	TRBJ2-3	CASSQGFGLAGVPDTQYF	TGTGCCAGCAGCCAAGGGTTCGGACTAGCGGGAGTCCCCGATACGCAGTATTTT
many	TRBV6-1	.	TRBJ2-1	CASSEETGSRHEQFF	TGTGCCAGCAGTGAAGAAACAGGGAGTCGACATGAGCAGTTCTTC
.	TRBV11-2	TRBD1	TRBJ2-1	CASSPHDRGNEQFF	TGTGCCAGCAGCCCCCATGACAGGGGGAATGAGCAGTTCTTC
few	TRBV11-1	TRBD2	TRBJ2-7	CASRFSGRAEQYF	TGTGCCAGCAGATTCAGCGGGAGGGCGGAGCAGTACTTC
.	TRBV6-1	.	TRBJ2-4	CASSERGAVAKNIQYF	TGTGCCAGCAGTGAAAGGGGGGCGGTAGCCAAAAACATTCAGTACTTC
.	TRBV12-3/TRBV12-4	TRBD2	TRBJ2-5	CASSLGTRETQYF	TGTGCCAGCAGTTTAGGGACTAGGGAGACCCAGTACTTC
many	TRBV5-1	.	TRBJ2-3	CASSPAGARGTDTQYF	TGCGCCAGCAGCCCCGCGGGGGCACGCGGCACAGATACGCAGTATTTT
many	TRBV20-1	.	TRBJ1-1	CSARVEAFF	TGCAGTGCTAGAGTTGAAGCTTTCTTT
few	TRBV6-2/TRBV6-3	.	TRBJ2-7	CASSYHQDATYEQYF	TGTGCCAGCAGTTACCACCAGGACGCGACCTACGAGCAGTACTTC
.	TRBV5-5	.	TRBJ1-4	CASSLVLGQINEKLFF	TGTGCCAGCAGCTTGGTTCTCGGACAGATAAATGAAAAACTGTTTTTT
many	TRBV7-9	TRBD2	TRBJ2-1	CASSIIAGNYNEQFF	TGTGCCAGCAGCATTATAGCGGGGAACTACAATGAGCAGTTCTTC
many	TRBV28	.	TRBJ2-1	CASSLRTRVSSYNEQFF	TGTGCCAGCAGTTTGAGGACCCGTGTCAGCTCCTACAATGAGCAGTTCTTC